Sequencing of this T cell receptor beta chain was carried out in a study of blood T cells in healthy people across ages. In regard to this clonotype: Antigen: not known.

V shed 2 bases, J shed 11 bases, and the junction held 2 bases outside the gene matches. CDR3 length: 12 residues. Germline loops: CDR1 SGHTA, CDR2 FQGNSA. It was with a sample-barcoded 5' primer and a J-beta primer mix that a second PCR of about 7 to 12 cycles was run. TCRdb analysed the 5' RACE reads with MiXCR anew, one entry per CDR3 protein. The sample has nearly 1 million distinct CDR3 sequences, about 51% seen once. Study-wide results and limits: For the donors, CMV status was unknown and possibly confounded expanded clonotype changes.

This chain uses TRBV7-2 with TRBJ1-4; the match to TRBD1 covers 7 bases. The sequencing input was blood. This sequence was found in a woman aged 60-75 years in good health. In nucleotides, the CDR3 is TGTGCCAGCAGCTTAACAGGGGCTAAACTGTTTTTT. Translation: CASSLTGAKLFF. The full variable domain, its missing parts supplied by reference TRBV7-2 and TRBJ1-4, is GAGVSQSPSNKVTEKGKDVELRCDPISGHTALYWYRQSLGQGLEFLIYFQGNSAPDKSGLPSDRFSAERTGGSVSTLTIQRTQQEDSAVYLCASSLTGAKLFFGSGTQLSVL.